These 5 T cell receptor beta chains came from one sample sequenced in a study of blood T cell repertoires in COVID-19 (dated by TCRdb to 2019 to 2021). Libraries came from the immunoSEQ multiplex PCR assay. TCRdb holds this immuneACCESS table with in-frame rearrangements only. Some clones are missing; in checked studies, unresolved V genes explain under half, and the rest has no known cause. This sample holds 55,000 to 70,000 clones; roughly nine tenths were observed only once. Clones ranked in the top ten supply 6.5% to 8.5% of the sample. Specimen: peripheral blood. Every receptor here comes from a woman in her seventies with active COVID-19.

The gene calls are TRBV6-5 and TRBJ2-7; TRBD1 aligns across 7 bases. The CDR3 consists of 15 residues. V dropped 5 bases and J dropped 0; count of bases not matched to a gene: 7. In germline, CDR1 is MNHEY, CDR2 SVGAGI. The CDR3 nucleotides are TGTGCCAGCAGTCTAATAGGGGGCCTCTCCTACGAGCAGTACTTC. Its protein is CASSLIGGLSYEQYF.

The DNA for the CDR3 is TGTGCCAGCAGCTTACGACTGATGAACACTGAAGCTTTCTTT. Translated, it gives CASSLRLMNTEAFF. This chain uses TRBV11-2 with TRBJ1-1; D not resolved. The V end lost 2 bases, the J end lost 0 bases, and 7 bases lay between the germline ends. Germline V gene lookup returns CDR1 SGHAT and CDR2 FQNNGV. CDR3 size: 14 residues.

The chain employs TRBV7-9 and TRBJ1-6, with TRBD1 matching over 10 bases. Germline V CDR1 and CDR2: SEHNR, FQNEAQ (reference sequence). J gave up 9 bases and V 5 bases, and 10 bases lay outside the gene matches. The length of the CDR3 is 16 residues. CDR3 DNA: TGTGCCAGCAGCCTCAACCCGACAGGGGGCGCTTCACCCCTCCACTTT. Its protein is CASSLNPTGGASPLHF.

The rearrangement joins TRBV9 to TRBJ2-2, with D tentatively TRBD2 (6 bases). The CDR3 runs to 17 residues. The germline V and J ends were trimmed by 4 bases and 5 bases, with 21 bases remaining between them. Germline V gives CDR1 SGDLS, CDR2 YYNGEE. This CDR3 reads CASSFPRRWGETGELFF. The CDR3, as DNA: TGTGCCAGCAGCTTCCCTAGGCGGTGGGGGGAAACCGGGGAGCTGTTTTTT.

This clone was picked up one time. The chain carries TRBV7-2 and TRBJ1-1; TRBD1 matches at 9 bases. CDR1 SGHTA and CDR2 FQGNSA come from the germline V gene. The CDR3 consists of 15 residues. V lost 2 bases, J lost 5 bases, and 6 bases stayed unmatched. CDR3 protein: CASSLYRDRVTEAFF. The CDR3 region has the DNA TGTGCCAGCAGCTTATACCGGGACAGGGTAACTGAAGCTTTCTTT.